This TCR beta chain appears in the sequencing data of a study of blood T cell repertoires in COVID-19. The wider study: The samples span acute and convalescent COVID-19 from the United States, Italy and Spain.

TCRdb's table, derived via immunoSEQ multiplex PCR, lists solely in-frame clones and lacks some. The sample shows roughly 100,000 clones, 89% of them seen only once. Germline CDR1 is WSHSY and CDR2 is SAAADI. The CDR3 runs to 13 residues. V was cut by 7 bases and J by 0 bases, with 7 bases left in between. The chain carries TRBV10-2 and TRBJ2-1; a possible D gene is TRBD2 (6 bases). The sequencing input was peripheral blood. This receptor was obtained from a woman of 80 years or more with active COVID-19. The CDR3 DNA follows: TGCGCCAGCAACGGGGGCTCCTACAATGAGCAGTTCTTC. The encoded protein is CASNGGSYNEQFF.